The rows below give T cell receptor beta chains drawn from one sample of a study of tumor-infiltrating lymphocytes in primary liver carcinoma. TCRdb analysed the multiplex PCR reads with MiXCR anew, one entry per CDR3 protein. The sample has approximately 310,000 distinct CDR3 sequences, approximately 65% seen once. The specimen was peripheral blood. The receptors were gathered from a middle-aged man with primary liver carcinoma and hepatitis B virus infection. Both conserved end residues are part of each CDR3. Each record gives: V gene, J gene, clone size, D gene, CDR3 protein, CDR3 DNA. The D gene is left open where the match is weak. Rows may omit the clone size; those that give it use once, few, many or a size class.

v_call: TRBV21-1
j_call: TRBJ2-4
clone_size: few
d_call: .
cdr3_aa: CASSIRDRSNIQYF
cdr3_nt: TGTGCCAGCAGTATCCGGGACAGGTCAAACATTCAGTACTTC

v_call: TRBV11-1
j_call: TRBJ1-6
clone_size: medium-sized
d_call: .
cdr3_aa: CASSFEGNSPLHF
cdr3_nt: TGTGCCAGCAGCTTCGAGGGTAATTCACCCCTCCACTTT

v_call: TRBV5-6
j_call: TRBJ1-1
clone_size: .
d_call: .
cdr3_aa: CASSFPGLQNTEAFF
cdr3_nt: TGTGCCAGCAGCTTCCCAGGACTACAGAACACTGAAGCTTTCTTT

v_call: TRBV7-9
j_call: TRBJ2-3
clone_size: .
d_call: TRBD2
cdr3_aa: CASSFSGSADMQYF
cdr3_nt: TGTGCCAGCAGCTTTAGCGGGAGCGCAGATATGCAGTATTTT

v_call: TRBV10-3
j_call: TRBJ1-5
clone_size: many
d_call: .
cdr3_aa: CAISGKGQPQHF
cdr3_nt: TGTGCCATCAGTGGTAAGGGACAGCCCCAGCATTTT

v_call: TRBV11-1
j_call: TRBJ2-6
clone_size: .
d_call: .
cdr3_aa: CASIGAPGHTSGANVLAF
cdr3_nt: TGTGCCAGCATCGGGGCTCCAGGCCATACCTCTGGGGCCAACGTCCTGGCTTTC

v_call: TRBV6-6
j_call: TRBJ2-7
clone_size: few
d_call: .
cdr3_aa: CASSTTAFSYEQYF
cdr3_nt: TGTGCCAGCAGCACCACAGCTTTCTCCTACGAGCAGTACTTC

v_call: TRBV12-5
j_call: TRBJ2-5
clone_size: .
d_call: .
cdr3_aa: CASGQSSRTQYF
cdr3_nt: TGTGCTAGTGGTCAATCTAGCAGGACCCAGTACTTC

v_call: TRBV10-2
j_call: TRBJ2-4
clone_size: .
d_call: .
cdr3_aa: CANSDLSGAAKNIQYF
cdr3_nt: TGCGCCAACAGTGATCTTAGCGGAGCCGCCAAAAACATTCAGTACTTC

v_call: TRBV11-2
j_call: TRBJ2-2
clone_size: .
d_call: TRBD2
cdr3_aa: CASSRRLAGALTGELFF
cdr3_nt: TGTGCCAGCAGCAGGCGACTAGCGGGCGCATTAACCGGGGAGCTGTTTTTT

v_call: TRBV4-1
j_call: TRBJ1-1
clone_size: many
d_call: .
cdr3_aa: CASSLSGGGNTEAFF
cdr3_nt: TGCGCCAGCAGCCTCTCCGGGGGTGGGAACACTGAAGCTTTCTTT

v_call: TRBV7-9
j_call: TRBJ2-1
clone_size: few
d_call: .
cdr3_aa: CASSLEGGSENEQFF
cdr3_nt: TGTGCCAGCAGCTTGGAGGGAGGTAGCGAGAATGAGCAGTTCTTC

v_call: TRBV11-2
j_call: TRBJ2-3
clone_size: .
d_call: .
cdr3_aa: CASRLPRNTDTQYF
cdr3_nt: TGTGCCAGCCGCCTACCCAGAAACACAGATACGCAGTATTTT

v_call: TRBV7-9
j_call: TRBJ1-1
clone_size: .
d_call: .
cdr3_aa: CASNLSLGFTEALF
cdr3_nt: TGTGCCAGCAACTTATCTCTAGGGTTTACTGAAGCTCTCTTT

v_call: TRBV6-1
j_call: TRBJ1-5
clone_size: many
d_call: TRBD1
cdr3_aa: CASRLGTGLWQPQHF
cdr3_nt: TGTGCCAGCAGGTTAGGGACAGGATTATGGCAGCCCCAGCATTTT

v_call: TRBV12-3/TRBV12-4
j_call: TRBJ2-2
clone_size: .
d_call: .
cdr3_aa: CASSFKRGAGKLFF
cdr3_nt: TGTGCCAGCAGTTTTAAGCGCGGAGCCGGGAAGCTGTTTTTT

v_call: TRBV28
j_call: TRBJ2-3
clone_size: .
d_call: TRBD1
cdr3_aa: CASSLPGQGTDIQYF
cdr3_nt: TGCGCCAGCAGCCTTCCGGGACAGGGTACAGATATCCAGTATTTT

v_call: TRBV11-2
j_call: TRBJ2-1
clone_size: many
d_call: TRBD2
cdr3_aa: CASSGTSGSYSEQFF
cdr3_nt: TGTGCCAGCAGCGGCACTAGCGGGAGCTATTCTGAGCAGTTCTTC

v_call: TRBV30
j_call: TRBJ1-1
clone_size: .
d_call: .
cdr3_aa: CAWSVKSTRPGLNTEAFF
cdr3_nt: TGTGCCTGGAGTGTAAAGAGCACTCGGCCAGGGCTGAACACTGAAGCTTTCTTT

v_call: TRBV14
j_call: TRBJ2-3
clone_size: .
d_call: .
cdr3_aa: CTSSRLIFTDTQYF
cdr3_nt: TGTACCAGCAGCCGTCTCATATTCACAGATACGCAGTACTTT

v_call: TRBV11-3
j_call: TRBJ2-2
clone_size: .
d_call: .
cdr3_aa: CASSQGGTADTGELFF
cdr3_nt: TGTGCCAGCAGCCAAGGGGGGACGGCGGACACCGGTGAGCTGTTTTTT

v_call: TRBV10-1
j_call: TRBJ2-5
clone_size: many
d_call: .
cdr3_aa: CASSDSETQYF
cdr3_nt: TGCGCCAGCTCCGATTCGGAGACCCAGTACTTC

v_call: TRBV11-2
j_call: TRBJ2-6
clone_size: .
d_call: TRBD2
cdr3_aa: CASSSSGSSGVNVLTF
cdr3_nt: TGTGCCAGCAGCTCTAGCGGGAGCTCTGGGGTCAACGTCCTGACTTTC

v_call: TRBV7-8
j_call: TRBJ1-2
clone_size: .
d_call: .
cdr3_aa: CASSPRTSGGNGYTF
cdr3_nt: TGTGCCAGCAGCCCAAGGACGTCGGGTGGGAATGGCTACACCTTC

v_call: TRBV11-3
j_call: TRBJ2-1
clone_size: .
d_call: .
cdr3_aa: CTNSGSSYNEQFF
cdr3_nt: TGTACCAACAGCGGTAGCTCCTACAATGAGCAGTTCTTC

v_call: TRBV11-2
j_call: TRBJ2-7
clone_size: once
d_call: .
cdr3_aa: CASSLTETTERYF
cdr3_nt: TGTGCCAGCAGCTTAACCGAGACAACTGAGCGGTACTTC

v_call: TRBV12-3/TRBV12-4
j_call: TRBJ2-1
clone_size: .
d_call: .
cdr3_aa: CASSFNHGYEQFF
cdr3_nt: TGTGCCAGCAGTTTCAATCACGGATATGAGCAGTTCTTC

v_call: TRBV28
j_call: TRBJ2-7
clone_size: .
d_call: TRBD2
cdr3_aa: CASKDAGTSGPYEQYF
cdr3_nt: TGTGCCAGCAAAGATGCCGGGACTAGTGGCCCTTACGAGCAGTACTTC

v_call: TRBV12-3/TRBV12-4
j_call: TRBJ2-7
clone_size: .
d_call: .
cdr3_aa: CVSSLVGDRGNEQYF
cdr3_nt: TGTGTCAGCAGTTTAGTGGGTGATAGGGGCAACGAGCAGTACTTC

v_call: TRBV24-1
j_call: TRBJ2-2
clone_size: .
d_call: TRBD2
cdr3_aa: CATSDLPSGSRPGELFF
cdr3_nt: TGCGCCACCAGTGATTTGCCTAGCGGGAGTCGTCCCGGGGAGCTGTTTTTT

v_call: TRBV6-2/TRBV6-3
j_call: TRBJ2-1
clone_size: .
d_call: .
cdr3_aa: CASSYPLREQFF
cdr3_nt: TGTGCCAGTAGTTACCCTCTACGTGAGCAGTTCTTC

v_call: TRBV30
j_call: TRBJ1-2
clone_size: .
d_call: TRBD1
cdr3_aa: CAWADRAGGYTF
cdr3_nt: TGTGCCTGGGCGGACAGGGCTGGCGGCTACACCTTC

v_call: TRBV11-2
j_call: TRBJ2-7
clone_size: few
d_call: .
cdr3_aa: CASRRLRGRSDYEQYF
cdr3_nt: TGTGCCAGCAGACGCCTCAGGGGGAGGAGTGACTACGAGCAGTACTTC

v_call: TRBV12-3/TRBV12-4
j_call: TRBJ1-3
clone_size: once
d_call: .
cdr3_aa: CASSFADGNTVYF
cdr3_nt: .

v_call: TRBV7-8
j_call: TRBJ1-1
clone_size: many
d_call: .
cdr3_aa: CASSLQGTETEAFF
cdr3_nt: TGTGCCAGCAGCCTCCAAGGGACGGAGACTGAAGCTTTCTTT

v_call: TRBV5-4
j_call: TRBJ2-5
clone_size: .
d_call: .
cdr3_aa: CASTLPMTHRKAQETQYF
cdr3_nt: TGTGCCAGCACCTTACCAATGACTCACCGAAAGGCACAAGAGACCCAGTACTTC

v_call: TRBV10-3
j_call: TRBJ2-6
clone_size: .
d_call: .
cdr3_aa: CAISEPLSGANVLAF
cdr3_nt: TGTGCAATCAGTGAGCCGCTCTCTGGGGCCAACGTCCTGGCTTTC

v_call: TRBV4-1
j_call: TRBJ1-5
clone_size: .
d_call: TRBD1
cdr3_aa: CACSQAGQGDQPQHF
cdr3_nt: TGCGCATGCAGCCAAGCGGGACAGGGCGATCAGCCCCAGCATTTT

v_call: TRBV10-3
j_call: TRBJ2-3
clone_size: .
d_call: TRBD2
cdr3_aa: CATGGTGTSGITDTQYF
cdr3_nt: TGTGCCACCGGCGGGACCGGGACTAGCGGCATCACAGATACGCAGTATTTT

v_call: TRBV7-2
j_call: TRBJ2-5
clone_size: .
d_call: TRBD1
cdr3_aa: CASSFNTGGGETQYF
cdr3_nt: TGTGCCAGCAGCTTCAATACAGGGGGAGGAGAGACCCAGTACTTC

v_call: TRBV29-1
j_call: TRBJ2-3
clone_size: .
d_call: .
cdr3_aa: CCVEGGAGITDAQYF
cdr3_nt: TGCTGCGTTGAGGGCGGGGCCGGCATCACAGATGCGCAGTATTTT

v_call: TRBV6-5
j_call: TRBJ2-3
clone_size: .
d_call: .
cdr3_aa: CASSPTSDTQYF
cdr3_nt: TGTGCCAGCAGCCCGACTTCAGATACGCAGTATTTT

v_call: TRBV28
j_call: TRBJ2-7
clone_size: .
d_call: TRBD2
cdr3_aa: CASSSPAAGDYKQYF
cdr3_nt: TGTGCCAGCAGCTCCCCAGCGGCGGGAGACTACAAGCAGTACTTC

v_call: TRBV29-1
j_call: TRBJ2-1
clone_size: .
d_call: .
cdr3_aa: CSVLIPPSEQFF
cdr3_nt: TGCAGCGTTTTAATCCCCCCCAGTGAGCAGTTTTTC

v_call: TRBV5-6
j_call: TRBJ2-1
clone_size: .
d_call: TRBD1
cdr3_aa: CASSLPVRQGRVYNEQFF
cdr3_nt: TGTGCCAGCAGCTTGCCGGTACGACAGGGTAGGGTCTACAATGAGCAGTTCTTC